Each of the 24 T cell receptor beta chains below was sequenced from the same sample in a study of cytomegalovirus exposure and HLA in healthy donors. Assay used: immunoSEQ multiplex PCR; TCRdb lists only in-frame clones, some missing. This table holds around 190,000 clones, around 88% found once. Sequencing was done on a sample of PBMCs. All receptors come from a woman under 30 in good health and CMV-seronegative.

The chain is built from TRBV6-5 and TRBJ2-7, with TRBD2 identical over 8 bases. This CDR3 is 13 amino acids long. From germline, CDR1 is MNHEY and CDR2 SVGAGI. Trimming took 6 bases from V and 6 from J; bases not matched to a gene: 7. The CDR3 loop is CASSRDGRGEQYF. The CDR3 DNA follows: TGTGCCAGCAGCCGCGACGGGAGGGGCGAGCAGTACTTC.

V usage is TRBV7-2 and J usage is TRBJ1-3, with unresolved D. The CDR3 covers 13 residues. Germline CDR1 reads SGHTA; CDR2 reads FQGNSA. V was trimmed by 5 bases and J by 3 bases, leaving 8 bases between them. The CDR3 coding sequence is TGTGCCAGCAGCCGGGAATTTGGAAACACCATATATTTT. This gives the protein CASSREFGNTIYF.

CDR3 DNA: TGTGCCAGTAGTTCGACAGGGGGCTCTGGCTATGGCTACACCTTC. Its protein product is CASSSTGGSGYGYTF. The chain recombines TRBV19 with TRBJ1-2; 10 positions match TRBD1. The CDR3 is 15 amino acids. Germline trimming cut 5 bases from V and 4 bases from J; bases unmatched to any gene: 7. Germline lookup yields CDR1 LNHDA and CDR2 SQIVND (reference sequence).

The V call is TRBV2, the J call TRBJ2-7; 8 bases are a match to TRBD1. J lost 4 bases, V lost 3 bases, and 8 bases had no gene match. This CDR3 has 15 residues. Looked up from germline, CDR1 is SNHLY and CDR2 is FYNNEI. CDR3 nucleotides: TGTGCCAGCAGTGATCTCGCAGGGGGCGTTTACGAGCAGTACTTC. It codes for CASSDLAGGVYEQYF.

Note on this clone: At one of its ends the junction is not consistent with the germline gene, which may arise from a read error. The chain carries TRBV12-5 and TRBJ1-2; 8 nucleotides line up with TRBD1. Germline V gene sequence: CDR1 LGHNT, CDR2 FRNRAP. This CDR3 comprises 15 residues. The CDR3 sequence: CASGLGTDRVYGYTF. DNA of the CDR3: TGTGCTAGTGGCTTGGGGACGGACAGGGTCTATGGCTACACCTTC.

V and J are TRBV6-1 and TRBJ1-5; TRBD1 matches at 7 bases. This CDR3 has 13 amino acids. Germline CDR1 reads MNHNS; CDR2 reads SASEGT. Losses at the gene ends were 10 bases for V and 7 bases for J; bases not matched to a gene: 10. The chain's CDR3 is CATMGQPYQPQHF. The CDR3, as DNA: TGTGCCACCATGGGACAGCCATACCAGCCCCAGCATTTT.

The rearrangement uses TRBV6-5 and TRBJ2-3, with D tentatively TRBD2 (5 bases). Trimming shortened V by 6 bases and J by 6 bases, and 10 bases separated the two germline ends. The CDR3 spans 12 residues. Looked up from germline, CDR1 is MNHEY and CDR2 is SVGAGI. CDR3 sequence: CASSKTRDTQYF. The CDR3 nucleotides read TGTGCCAGCAGCAAAACTAGGGATACGCAGTATTTT.

The chain joins TRBV2 to TRBJ1-5; D is uncertain. Trimming took off 4 bases at V and 1 base at J, with 17 bases between the two ends. The CDR3 has 17 residues. The germline gives CDR1 SNHLY, CDR2 FYNNEI. The CDR3 sequence is CASSAQPSGWSNQPQHF. CDR3 nucleotides: TGTGCCAGCAGTGCACAACCTTCGGGTTGGAGCAATCAGCCCCAGCATTTT.

This rearrangement joins TRBV7-9 to TRBJ1-2; 8 bases agree with TRBD1. Germline V gene sequence: CDR1 SEHNR, CDR2 FQNEAQ (reference sequence). V trimming: 5 bases; J trimming: 8 bases; junction bases outside the gene matches: 16. The CDR3 runs 16 residues. The CDR3 protein is CASSPRTGSNLGGYTF. The CDR3 nucleotides read TGTGCCAGCAGCCCCCGGACAGGGAGTAACCTCGGGGGCTACACCTTC. Supplemented by reference TRBV7-9 and TRBJ1-2, the full variable domain reads DTGVSQNPRHKITKRGQNVTFRCDPISEHNRLYWYRQTLGQGPEFLTYFQNEAQLEKSRLLSDRFSAERPKGSFSTLEIQRTEQGDSAMYLCASSPRTGSNLGGYTFGSGTRLTVV.

V gene TRBV6-4 combines with J gene TRBJ2-1, with TRBD2 identical over 9 bases. In germline, CDR1 is MRHNA, CDR2 SNTAGT. The CDR3 extends over 15 amino acids. Trimming cost V 9 bases and J 1 base; bases outside gene matches: 7. This CDR3 reads CASQRAGGSYNEQFF. The CDR3, as DNA: TGTGCCAGTCAACGAGCGGGGGGTTCCTACAATGAGCAGTTCTTC.

The rearrangement joins TRBV2 to TRBJ2-3; 7 nucleotides align to TRBD1. V shed 6 bases, J shed 2 bases, and the junction held 17 bases outside the gene matches. Germline V lookup: CDR1 SNHLY, CDR2 FYNNEI. This CDR3 comprises 18 residues. CDR3 sequence: CASSTDLLDRAFTDTQYF. The CDR3 DNA follows: TGTGCCAGCAGCACGGATCTTCTAGACAGGGCCTTCACAGATACGCAGTATTTT.

The DNA for the CDR3 is TGTGCCAGCAGCTCACCTTCAGGCAGATCGAATACTGAAGCTTTCTTT. Encoded protein: CASSSPSGRSNTEAFF. The chain employs TRBV5-4 and TRBJ1-1; the D is unclear. This CDR3 has 16 amino acids. Germline CDR1 reads SGHNT; CDR2 reads YYREEE (reference sequence). V lost 3 bases, J lost 5 bases, and 20 bases lay in between.

The chain links TRBV27 to TRBJ2-1; maybe TRBD2 (5 bases). The CDR3 runs 12 residues. Germline V gene lookup returns CDR1 MNHEY and CDR2 SMNVEV (reference sequence). Trimming removed 7 bases from V and 9 bases from J, with 13 bases in between. CDR3 sequence: CASKWGVGEQFF. The CDR3 DNA is TGTGCCAGCAAGTGGGGAGTTGGTGAGCAGTTCTTC.

The rearrangement joins TRBV5-4 to TRBJ2-5; possible D gene TRBD2, 6 bases. Germline CDR1 and CDR2: SGHNT and YYREEE (reference sequence). This CDR3 region has 14 residues. Deletions cut 4 bases from V and 4 bases from J, with 14 bases between. CDR3 DNA sequence: TGTGCCAGCAGCCATCAGGGAGGAGGAGAGACCCAGTACTTC. Protein product: CASSHQGGGETQYF.

This clone was detected only a few times. The rearrangement uses TRBV2 and TRBJ1-1; 8 bases fit TRBD1. Germline CDR1 reads SNHLY; CDR2 reads FYNNEI. The J segment lost 1 base and the V segment lost 6 bases, leaving 7 bases of the junction unmatched. The CDR3 extends over 15 amino acids. Here the CDR3 reads CASREQGVENTEAFF. The CDR3 DNA sequence: TGTGCCAGCAGGGAACAGGGGGTGGAGAACACTGAAGCTTTCTTT.

This chain connects TRBV27 to TRBJ2-2, with D possibly matching TRBD2 (6 bases). This CDR3 spans 17 amino acids. Trimming took off 1 base at V and 0 bases at J, with 12 bases between the two ends. In germline, CDR1 is MNHEY, CDR2 SMNVEV (reference sequence). The CDR3 region is CASSLLGGGPNTGELFF. For the CDR3, the DNA is TGTGCCAGCAGTTTATTGGGGGGAGGCCCGAACACCGGGGAGCTGTTTTTT.

V and J are TRBV4-1 and TRBJ1-4; TRBD1 matches 7 bases. CDR1 is MGHRA, CDR2 YSYEKL, per germline. The ends lost 6 bases at V and 3 bases at J; junction bases unmatched: 7. The CDR3 is 15 residues long. CDR3 DNA: TGCGCCAGCAGTCATGCGACAGGGTCTAATGAAAAACTGTTTTTT. It yields the protein CASSHATGSNEKLFF.

The chain has TRBV5-1 and TRBJ2-1; 7 bases fit TRBD2. V was pared by 0 bases and J by 8 bases, with 8 bases of the junction left unmatched. CDR1 SGHRS and CDR2 YFSETQ come from the germline V gene. The CDR3 extends over 15 amino acids. CDR3 in amino acids: CASSLAAGGFYEQFF. CDR3 in DNA: TGCGCCAGCAGCTTGGCCGCCGGGGGGTTCTATGAGCAGTTCTTC.

V and J are TRBV7-3 and TRBJ1-1, with D tentatively TRBD1 (5 bases). Germline assignment: CDR1 SGHTA and CDR2 FQGTGA. V dropped 5 bases and J dropped 7 bases, with 23 bases sitting between them. This CDR3 comprises 16 residues. The CDR3: CASSKNPLIRGNEAFF. DNA for the CDR3: TGTGCCAGCAGCAAAAACCCATTAATCCGGGGGAATGAAGCTTTCTTT. Together with reference TRBV7-3 and TRBJ1-1, the CDR3 gives the full variable domain: GAGVSQTPSNKVTEKGKYVELRCDPISGHTALYWYRQSLGQGPEFLIYFQGTGAADDSGLPNDRFFAVRPEGSVSTLKIQRTERGDSAVYLCASSKNPLIRGNEAFFGQGTRLTVV.

The sample holds one count of this clone. The chain links TRBV7-9 to TRBJ1-5; tentative D call: TRBD1 (6 bases). The germline V gene has CDR1 SEHNR and CDR2 FQNEAQ (reference sequence). The length of the CDR3 is 16 residues. V lost 6 bases and J lost 3, with 18 bases in between. CDR3 amino acids: CASSSRNRDINQPQHF. CDR3 in DNA: TGTGCCAGCAGTTCACGGAACAGGGATATCAATCAGCCCCAGCATTTT.

This clone was seen a few times. This sequence joins TRBV19 and TRBJ1-5; TRBD1 agrees at 7 bases. This CDR3 has 14 residues. Germline V gene sequence: CDR1 LNHDA, CDR2 SQIVND (reference sequence). The V segment lost 10 bases and the J segment 7 bases; nucleotides outside the gene matches: 13. DNA of the CDR3: TGTGCCACCTCGGACAGGCCGCAAGGGCAGCCCCAGCATTTT. As protein: CATSDRPQGQPQHF. The full variable domain, completed using reference TRBV19 and TRBJ1-5, is DGGITQSPKYLFRKEGQNVTLSCEQNLNHDAMYWYRQDPGQGLRLIYYSQIVNDFQKGDIAEGYSVSREKKESFPLTVTSAQKNPTAFYLCATSDRPQGQPQHFGDGTRLSIL.

The chain links TRBV5-4 to TRBJ1-4; TRBD1 matches at 11 bases. Germline lookup yields CDR1 SGHNT and CDR2 YYREEE (reference sequence). The CDR3 is 16 residues long. After removal of 4 bases from V and 6 bases from J, the junction contained 8 bases not matched to a gene. For the CDR3, the DNA is TGTGCCAGCAGCACCTCTCCGGGACAGGGGGATGAAAAACTGTTTTTT. Protein: CASSTSPGQGDEKLFF. The whole variable domain, filled in from reference TRBV5-4 and TRBJ1-4, reads ETGVTQSPTHLIKTRGQQVTLRCSSQSGHNTVSWYQQALGQGPQFIFQYYREEENGRGNFPPRFSGLQFPNYSSELNVNALELDDSALYLCASSTSPGQGDEKLFFGSGTQLSVL.

The chain uses TRBV29-1 and TRBJ1-2; 7 bases fit TRBD1. CDR3 length: 13 residues. Trimming at V came to 4 bases and at J to 2 bases, leaving 4 bases not matched to a gene. From germline, CDR1 is SQVTM and CDR2 ANQGSEA. This CDR3 reads CSVVTGDNYGYTF. The CDR3 DNA reads as TGCAGCGTTGTAACAGGGGACAACTATGGCTACACCTTC.

The J gene is TRBJ1-3, the V gene TRBV5-4; D is unresolved. Germline V CDR1 and CDR2: SGHNT, YYREEE (reference sequence). Trimming left V 0 bases short and J 2 bases short, with 6 bases between. The CDR3 extends over 14 amino acids. The chain's CDR3 is CASSLEAAGNTIYF. CDR3 DNA sequence: TGTGCCAGCAGCTTGGAAGCTGCTGGAAACACCATATATTTT.